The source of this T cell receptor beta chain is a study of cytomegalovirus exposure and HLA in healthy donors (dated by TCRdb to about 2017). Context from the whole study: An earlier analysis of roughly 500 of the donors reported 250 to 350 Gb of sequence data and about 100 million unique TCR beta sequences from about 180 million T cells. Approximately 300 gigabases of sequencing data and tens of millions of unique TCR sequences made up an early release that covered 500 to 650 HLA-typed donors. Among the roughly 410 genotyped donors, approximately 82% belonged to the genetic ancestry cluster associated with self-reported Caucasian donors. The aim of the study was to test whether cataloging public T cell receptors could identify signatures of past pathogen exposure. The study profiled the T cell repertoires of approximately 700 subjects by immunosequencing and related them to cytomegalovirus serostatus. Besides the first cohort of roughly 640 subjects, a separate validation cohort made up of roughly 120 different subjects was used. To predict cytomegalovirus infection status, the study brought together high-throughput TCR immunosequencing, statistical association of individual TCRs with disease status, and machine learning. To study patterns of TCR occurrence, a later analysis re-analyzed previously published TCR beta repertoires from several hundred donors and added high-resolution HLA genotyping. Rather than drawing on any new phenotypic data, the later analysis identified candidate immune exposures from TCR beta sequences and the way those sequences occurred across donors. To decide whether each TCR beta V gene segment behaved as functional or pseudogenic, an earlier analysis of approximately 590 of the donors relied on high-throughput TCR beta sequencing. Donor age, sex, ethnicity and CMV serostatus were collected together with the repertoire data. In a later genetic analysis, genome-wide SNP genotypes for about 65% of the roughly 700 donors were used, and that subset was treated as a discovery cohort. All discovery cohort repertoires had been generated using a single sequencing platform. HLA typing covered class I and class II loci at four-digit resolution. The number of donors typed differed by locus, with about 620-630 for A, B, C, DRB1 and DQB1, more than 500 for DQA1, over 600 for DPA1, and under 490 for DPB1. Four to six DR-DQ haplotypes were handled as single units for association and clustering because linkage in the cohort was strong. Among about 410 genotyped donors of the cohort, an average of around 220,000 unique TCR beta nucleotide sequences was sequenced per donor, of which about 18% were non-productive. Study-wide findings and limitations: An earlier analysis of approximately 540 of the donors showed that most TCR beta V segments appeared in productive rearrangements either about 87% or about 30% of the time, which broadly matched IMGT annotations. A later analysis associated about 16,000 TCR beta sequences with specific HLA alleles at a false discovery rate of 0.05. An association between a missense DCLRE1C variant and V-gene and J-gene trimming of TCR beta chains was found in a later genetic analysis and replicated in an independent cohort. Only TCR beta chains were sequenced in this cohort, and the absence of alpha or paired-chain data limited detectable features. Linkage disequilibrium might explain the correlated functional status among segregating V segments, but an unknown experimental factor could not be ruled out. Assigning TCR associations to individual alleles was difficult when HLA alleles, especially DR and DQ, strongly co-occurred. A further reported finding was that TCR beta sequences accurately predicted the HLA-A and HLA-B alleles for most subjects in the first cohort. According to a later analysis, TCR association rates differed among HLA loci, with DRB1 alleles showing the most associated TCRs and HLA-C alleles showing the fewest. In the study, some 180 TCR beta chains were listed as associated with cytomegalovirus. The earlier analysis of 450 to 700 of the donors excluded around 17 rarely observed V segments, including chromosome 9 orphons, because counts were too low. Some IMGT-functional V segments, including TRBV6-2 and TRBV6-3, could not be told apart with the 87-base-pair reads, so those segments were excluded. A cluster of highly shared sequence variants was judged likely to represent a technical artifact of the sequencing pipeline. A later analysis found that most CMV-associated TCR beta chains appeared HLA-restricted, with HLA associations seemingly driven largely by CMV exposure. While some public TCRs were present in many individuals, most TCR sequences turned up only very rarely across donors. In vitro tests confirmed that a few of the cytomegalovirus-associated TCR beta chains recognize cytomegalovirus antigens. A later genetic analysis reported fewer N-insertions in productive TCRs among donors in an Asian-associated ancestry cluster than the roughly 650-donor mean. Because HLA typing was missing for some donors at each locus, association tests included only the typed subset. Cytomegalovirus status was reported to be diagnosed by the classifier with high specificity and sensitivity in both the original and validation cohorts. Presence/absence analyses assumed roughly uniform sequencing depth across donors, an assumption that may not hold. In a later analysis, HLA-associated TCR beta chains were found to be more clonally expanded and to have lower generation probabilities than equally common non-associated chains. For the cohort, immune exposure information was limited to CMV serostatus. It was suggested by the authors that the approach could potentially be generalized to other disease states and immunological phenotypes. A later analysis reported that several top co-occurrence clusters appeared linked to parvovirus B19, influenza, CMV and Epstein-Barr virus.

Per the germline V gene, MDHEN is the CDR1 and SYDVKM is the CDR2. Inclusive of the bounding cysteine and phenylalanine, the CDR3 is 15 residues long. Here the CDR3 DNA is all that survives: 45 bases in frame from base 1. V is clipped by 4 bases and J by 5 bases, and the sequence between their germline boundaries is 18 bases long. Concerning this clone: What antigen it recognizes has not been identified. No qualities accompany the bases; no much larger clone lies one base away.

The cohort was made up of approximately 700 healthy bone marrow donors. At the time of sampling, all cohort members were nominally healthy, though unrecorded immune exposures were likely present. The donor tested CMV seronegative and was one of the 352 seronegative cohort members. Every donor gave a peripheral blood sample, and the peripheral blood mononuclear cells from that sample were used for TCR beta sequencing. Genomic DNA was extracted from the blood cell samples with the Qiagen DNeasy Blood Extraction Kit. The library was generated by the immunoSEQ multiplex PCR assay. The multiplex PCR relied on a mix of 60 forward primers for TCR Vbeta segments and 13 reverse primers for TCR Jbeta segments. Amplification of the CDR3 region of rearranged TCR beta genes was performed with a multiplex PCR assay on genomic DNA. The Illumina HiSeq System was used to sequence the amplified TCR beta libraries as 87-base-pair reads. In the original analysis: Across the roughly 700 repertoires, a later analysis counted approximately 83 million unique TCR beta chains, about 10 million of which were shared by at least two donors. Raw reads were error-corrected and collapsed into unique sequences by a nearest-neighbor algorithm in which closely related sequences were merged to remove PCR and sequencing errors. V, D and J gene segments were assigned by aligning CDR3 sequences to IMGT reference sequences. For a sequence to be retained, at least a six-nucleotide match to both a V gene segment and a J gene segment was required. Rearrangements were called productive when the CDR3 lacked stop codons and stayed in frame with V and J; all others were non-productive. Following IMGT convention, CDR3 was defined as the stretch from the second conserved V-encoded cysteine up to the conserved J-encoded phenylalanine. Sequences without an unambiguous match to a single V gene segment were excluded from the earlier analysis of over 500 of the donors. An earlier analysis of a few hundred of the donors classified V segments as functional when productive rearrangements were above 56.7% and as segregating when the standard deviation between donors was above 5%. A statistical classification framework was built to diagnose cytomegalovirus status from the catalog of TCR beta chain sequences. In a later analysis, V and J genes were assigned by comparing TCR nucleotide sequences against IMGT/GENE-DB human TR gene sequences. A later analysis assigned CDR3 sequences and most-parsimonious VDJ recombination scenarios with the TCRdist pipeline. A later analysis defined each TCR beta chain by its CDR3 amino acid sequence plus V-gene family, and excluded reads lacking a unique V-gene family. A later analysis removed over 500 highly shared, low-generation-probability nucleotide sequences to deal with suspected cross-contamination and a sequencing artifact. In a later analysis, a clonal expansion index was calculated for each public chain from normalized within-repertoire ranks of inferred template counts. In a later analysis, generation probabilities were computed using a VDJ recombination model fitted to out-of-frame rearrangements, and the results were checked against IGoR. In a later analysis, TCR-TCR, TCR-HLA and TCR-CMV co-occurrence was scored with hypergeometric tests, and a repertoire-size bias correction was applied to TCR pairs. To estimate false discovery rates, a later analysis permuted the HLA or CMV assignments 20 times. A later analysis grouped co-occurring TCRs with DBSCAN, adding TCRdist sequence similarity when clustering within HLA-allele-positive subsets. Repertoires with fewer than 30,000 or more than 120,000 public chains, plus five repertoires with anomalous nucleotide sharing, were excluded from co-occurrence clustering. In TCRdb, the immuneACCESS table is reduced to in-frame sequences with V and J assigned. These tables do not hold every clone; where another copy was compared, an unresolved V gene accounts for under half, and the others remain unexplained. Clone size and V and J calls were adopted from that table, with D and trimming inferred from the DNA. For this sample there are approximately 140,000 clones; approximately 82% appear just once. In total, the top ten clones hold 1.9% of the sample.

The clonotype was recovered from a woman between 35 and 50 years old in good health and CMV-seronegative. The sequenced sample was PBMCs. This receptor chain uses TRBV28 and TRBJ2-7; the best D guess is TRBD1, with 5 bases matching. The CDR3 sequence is CASSSPPQGNNEQYF. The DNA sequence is TGTGCCAGCAGTTCCCCACCGCAGGGTAACAACGAGCAGTACTTC.